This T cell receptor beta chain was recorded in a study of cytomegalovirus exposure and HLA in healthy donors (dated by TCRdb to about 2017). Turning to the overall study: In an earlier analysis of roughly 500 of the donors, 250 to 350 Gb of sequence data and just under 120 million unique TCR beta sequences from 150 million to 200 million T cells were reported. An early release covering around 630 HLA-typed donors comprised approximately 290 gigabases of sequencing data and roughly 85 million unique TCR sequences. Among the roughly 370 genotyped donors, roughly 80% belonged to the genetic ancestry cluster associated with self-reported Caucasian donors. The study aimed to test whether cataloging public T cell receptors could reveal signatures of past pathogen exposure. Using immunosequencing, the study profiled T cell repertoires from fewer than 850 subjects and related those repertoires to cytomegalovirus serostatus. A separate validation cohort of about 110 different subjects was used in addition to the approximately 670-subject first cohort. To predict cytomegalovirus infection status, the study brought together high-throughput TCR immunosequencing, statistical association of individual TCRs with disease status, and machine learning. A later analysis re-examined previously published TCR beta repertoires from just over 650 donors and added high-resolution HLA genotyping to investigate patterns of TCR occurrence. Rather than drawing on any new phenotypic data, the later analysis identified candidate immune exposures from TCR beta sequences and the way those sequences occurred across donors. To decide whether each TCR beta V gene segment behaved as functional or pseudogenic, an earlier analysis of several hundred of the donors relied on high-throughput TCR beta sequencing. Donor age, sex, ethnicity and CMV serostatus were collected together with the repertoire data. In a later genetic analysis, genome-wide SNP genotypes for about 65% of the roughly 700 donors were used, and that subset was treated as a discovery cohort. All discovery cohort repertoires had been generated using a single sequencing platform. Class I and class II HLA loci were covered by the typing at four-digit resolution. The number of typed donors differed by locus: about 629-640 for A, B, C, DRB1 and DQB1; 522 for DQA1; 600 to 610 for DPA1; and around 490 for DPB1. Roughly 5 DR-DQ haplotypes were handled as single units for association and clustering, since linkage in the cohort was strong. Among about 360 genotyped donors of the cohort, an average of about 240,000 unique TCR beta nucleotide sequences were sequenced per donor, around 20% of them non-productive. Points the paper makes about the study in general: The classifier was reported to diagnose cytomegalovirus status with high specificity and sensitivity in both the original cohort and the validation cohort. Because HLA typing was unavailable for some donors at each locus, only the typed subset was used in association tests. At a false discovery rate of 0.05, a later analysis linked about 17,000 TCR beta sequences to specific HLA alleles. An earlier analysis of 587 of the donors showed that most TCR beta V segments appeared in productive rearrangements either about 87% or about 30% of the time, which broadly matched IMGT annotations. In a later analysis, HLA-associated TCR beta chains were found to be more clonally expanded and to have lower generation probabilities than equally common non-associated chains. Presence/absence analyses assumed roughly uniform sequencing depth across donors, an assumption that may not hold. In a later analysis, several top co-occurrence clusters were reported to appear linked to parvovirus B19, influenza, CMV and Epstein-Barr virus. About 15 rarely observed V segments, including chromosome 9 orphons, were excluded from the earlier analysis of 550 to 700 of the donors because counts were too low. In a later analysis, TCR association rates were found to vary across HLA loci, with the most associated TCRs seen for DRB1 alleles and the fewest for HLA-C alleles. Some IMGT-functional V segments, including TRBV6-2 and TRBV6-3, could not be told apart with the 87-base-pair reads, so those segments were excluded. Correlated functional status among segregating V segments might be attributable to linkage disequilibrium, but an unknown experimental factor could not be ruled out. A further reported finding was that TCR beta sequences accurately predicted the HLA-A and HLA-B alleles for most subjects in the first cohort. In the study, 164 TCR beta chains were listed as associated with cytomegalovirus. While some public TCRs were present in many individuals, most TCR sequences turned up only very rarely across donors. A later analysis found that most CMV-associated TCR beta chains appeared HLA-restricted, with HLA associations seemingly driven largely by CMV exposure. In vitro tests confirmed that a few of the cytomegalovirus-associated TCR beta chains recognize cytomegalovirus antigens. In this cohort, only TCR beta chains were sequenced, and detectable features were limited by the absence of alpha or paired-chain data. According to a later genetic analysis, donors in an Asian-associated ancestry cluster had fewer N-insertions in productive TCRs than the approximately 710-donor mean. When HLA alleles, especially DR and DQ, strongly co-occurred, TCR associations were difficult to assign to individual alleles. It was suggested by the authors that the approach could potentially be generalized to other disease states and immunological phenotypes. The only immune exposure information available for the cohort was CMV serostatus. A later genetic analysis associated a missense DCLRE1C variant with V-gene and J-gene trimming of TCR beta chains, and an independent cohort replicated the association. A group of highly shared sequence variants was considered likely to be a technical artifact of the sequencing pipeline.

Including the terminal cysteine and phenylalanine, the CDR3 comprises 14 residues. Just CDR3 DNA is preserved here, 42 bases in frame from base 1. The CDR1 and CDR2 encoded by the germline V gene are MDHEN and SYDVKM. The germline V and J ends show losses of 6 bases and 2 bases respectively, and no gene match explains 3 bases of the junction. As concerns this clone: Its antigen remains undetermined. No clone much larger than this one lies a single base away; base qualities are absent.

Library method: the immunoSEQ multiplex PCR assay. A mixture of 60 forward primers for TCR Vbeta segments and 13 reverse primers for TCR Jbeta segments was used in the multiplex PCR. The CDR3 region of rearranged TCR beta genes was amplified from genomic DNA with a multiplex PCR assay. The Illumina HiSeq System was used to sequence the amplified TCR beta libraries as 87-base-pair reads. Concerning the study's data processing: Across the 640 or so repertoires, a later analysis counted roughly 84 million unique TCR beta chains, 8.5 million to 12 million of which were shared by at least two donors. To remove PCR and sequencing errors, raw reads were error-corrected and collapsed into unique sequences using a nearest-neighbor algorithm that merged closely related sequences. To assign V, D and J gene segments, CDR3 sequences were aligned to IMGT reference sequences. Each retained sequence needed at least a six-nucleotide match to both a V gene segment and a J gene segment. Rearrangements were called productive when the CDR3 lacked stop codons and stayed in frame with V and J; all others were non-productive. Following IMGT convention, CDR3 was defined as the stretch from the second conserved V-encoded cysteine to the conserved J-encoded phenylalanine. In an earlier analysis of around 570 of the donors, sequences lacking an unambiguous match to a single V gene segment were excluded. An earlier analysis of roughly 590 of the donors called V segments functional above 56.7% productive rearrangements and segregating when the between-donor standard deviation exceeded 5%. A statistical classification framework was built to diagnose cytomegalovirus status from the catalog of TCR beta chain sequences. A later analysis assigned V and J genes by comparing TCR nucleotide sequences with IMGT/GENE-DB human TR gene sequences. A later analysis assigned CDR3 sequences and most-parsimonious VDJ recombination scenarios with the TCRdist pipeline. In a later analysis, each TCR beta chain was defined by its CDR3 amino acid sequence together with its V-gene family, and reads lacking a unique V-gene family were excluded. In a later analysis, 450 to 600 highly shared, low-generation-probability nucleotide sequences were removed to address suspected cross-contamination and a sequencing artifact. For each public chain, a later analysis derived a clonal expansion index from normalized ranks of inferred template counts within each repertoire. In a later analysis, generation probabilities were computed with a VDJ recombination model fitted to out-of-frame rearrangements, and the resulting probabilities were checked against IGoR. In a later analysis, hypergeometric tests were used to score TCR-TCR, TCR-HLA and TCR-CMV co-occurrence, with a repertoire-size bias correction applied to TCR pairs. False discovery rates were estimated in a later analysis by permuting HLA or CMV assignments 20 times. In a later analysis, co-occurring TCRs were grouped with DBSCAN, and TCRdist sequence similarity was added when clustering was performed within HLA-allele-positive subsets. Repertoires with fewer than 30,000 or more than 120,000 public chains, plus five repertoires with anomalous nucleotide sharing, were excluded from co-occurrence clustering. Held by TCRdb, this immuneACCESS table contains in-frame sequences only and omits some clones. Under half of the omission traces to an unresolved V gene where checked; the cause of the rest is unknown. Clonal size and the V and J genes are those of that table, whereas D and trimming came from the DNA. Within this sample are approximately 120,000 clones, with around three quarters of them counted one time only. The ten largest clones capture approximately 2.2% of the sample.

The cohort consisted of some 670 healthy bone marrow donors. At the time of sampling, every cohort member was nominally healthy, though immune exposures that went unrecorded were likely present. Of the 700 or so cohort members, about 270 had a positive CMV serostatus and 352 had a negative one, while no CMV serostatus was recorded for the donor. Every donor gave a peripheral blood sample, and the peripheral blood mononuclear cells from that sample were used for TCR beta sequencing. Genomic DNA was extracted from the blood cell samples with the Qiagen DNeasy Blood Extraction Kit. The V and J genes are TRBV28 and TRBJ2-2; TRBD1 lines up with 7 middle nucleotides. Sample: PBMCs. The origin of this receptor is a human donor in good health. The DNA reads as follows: TGTGCCAGCAGACGGACAGGAAACACCGGGGAGCTGTTTTTT. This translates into CASRRTGNTGELFF.